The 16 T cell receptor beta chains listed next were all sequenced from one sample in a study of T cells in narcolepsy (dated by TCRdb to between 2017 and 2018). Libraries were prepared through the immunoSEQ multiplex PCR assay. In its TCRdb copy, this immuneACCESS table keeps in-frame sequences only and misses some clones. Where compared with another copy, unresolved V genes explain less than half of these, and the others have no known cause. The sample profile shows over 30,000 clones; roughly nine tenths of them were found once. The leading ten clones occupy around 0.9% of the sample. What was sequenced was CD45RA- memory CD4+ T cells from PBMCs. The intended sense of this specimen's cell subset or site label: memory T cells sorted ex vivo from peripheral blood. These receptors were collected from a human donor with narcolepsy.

For the CDR3, the DNA is TGTGCCAGCTCACCCGGACTCGGGGAGACCCAGTACTTC. This sequence encodes CASSPGLGETQYF. The V gene is TRBV18, the J gene TRBJ2-5; perhaps TRBD2 as D (5 bases). Trimming took off 3 bases at V and 5 bases at J, with 10 bases between the two ends. CDR1 KGHSH and CDR2 LQKENI come from the germline V gene. This CDR3 region has 13 residues.

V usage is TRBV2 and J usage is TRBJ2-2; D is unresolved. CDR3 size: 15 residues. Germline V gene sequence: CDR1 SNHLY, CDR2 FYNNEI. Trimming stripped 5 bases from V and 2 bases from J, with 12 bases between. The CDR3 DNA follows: TGTGCCAGCAGTTCCATAGAACACAACACCGGGGAGCTGTTTTTT. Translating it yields CASSSIEHNTGELFF.

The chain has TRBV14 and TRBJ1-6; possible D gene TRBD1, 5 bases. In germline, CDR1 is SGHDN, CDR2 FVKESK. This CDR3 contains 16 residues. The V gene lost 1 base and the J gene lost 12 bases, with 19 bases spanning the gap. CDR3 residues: CASSQGSTATGLPLHF. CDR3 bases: TGTGCCAGCAGCCAAGGATCGACAGCAACGGGTTTACCCCTCCACTTT.

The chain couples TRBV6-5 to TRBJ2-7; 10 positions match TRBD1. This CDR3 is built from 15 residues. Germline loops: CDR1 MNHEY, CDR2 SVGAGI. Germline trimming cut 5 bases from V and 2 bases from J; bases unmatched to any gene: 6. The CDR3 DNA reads TGTGCCAGCAGTGTCCGGGACAGGGGAACCTACGAGCAGTACTTC. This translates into CASSVRDRGTYEQYF.

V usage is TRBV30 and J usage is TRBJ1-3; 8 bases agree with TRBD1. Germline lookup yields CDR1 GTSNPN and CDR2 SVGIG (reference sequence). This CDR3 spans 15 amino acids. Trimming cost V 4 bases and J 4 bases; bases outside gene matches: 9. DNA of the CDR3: TGTGCCTGGACCCCAGGACAGGGAACAGGAAACACCATATATTTT. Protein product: CAWTPGQGTGNTIYF.

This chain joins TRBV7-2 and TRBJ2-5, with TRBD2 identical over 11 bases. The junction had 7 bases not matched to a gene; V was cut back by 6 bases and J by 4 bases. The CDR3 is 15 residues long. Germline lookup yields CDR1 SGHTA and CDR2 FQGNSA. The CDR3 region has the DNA TGTGCCAGCAGTTCTACCGGGACTAGCGGAGAGACCCAGTACTTC. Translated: CASSSTGTSGETQYF.

CDR3 in DNA: TGTGCCAGCACGAGGAGGGAGGTGAACACTGAAGCTTTCTTT. Residues: CASTRREVNTEAFF. J is TRBJ1-1 and V is TRBV2; D uncertain. This CDR3 has 14 amino acids. V lost 7 bases, J lost 0 bases, and 12 bases lay in between. Germline V CDR1 and CDR2: SNHLY, FYNNEI.

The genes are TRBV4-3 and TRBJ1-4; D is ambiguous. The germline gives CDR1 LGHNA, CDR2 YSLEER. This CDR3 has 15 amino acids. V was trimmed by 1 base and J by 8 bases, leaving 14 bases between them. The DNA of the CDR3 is TGCGCCAGCAGCCAAGTTGAGGGTTTAGGGGAAAAACTGTTTTTT. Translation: CASSQVEGLGEKLFF.

The CDR3: CASSLGPGVQYNEQFF. CDR3 coding DNA: TGTGCCAGCAGCTTAGGCCCGGGAGTTCAGTACAATGAGCAGTTCTTC. V usage is TRBV7-2 and J usage is TRBJ2-1, with D possibly TRBD2 on 6 matching bases. This CDR3 is 16 amino acids long. V shed 1 base and J shed 4 bases, with 14 bases lying between them. Germline V gene data show CDR1 as SGHTA and CDR2 as FQGNSA. Variable domain in full (rest from reference TRBV7-2 and TRBJ2-1): GAGVSQSPSNKVTEKGKDVELRCDPISGHTALYWYRQSLGQGLEFLIYFQGNSAPDKSGLPSDRFSAERTGGSVSTLTIQRTQQEDSAVYLCASSLGPGVQYNEQFFGPGTRLTVL.

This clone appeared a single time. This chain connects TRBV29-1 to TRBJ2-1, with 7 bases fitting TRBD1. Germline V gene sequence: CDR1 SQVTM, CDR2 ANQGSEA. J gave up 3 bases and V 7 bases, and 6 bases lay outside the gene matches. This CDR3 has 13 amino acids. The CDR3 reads CSAHAGGYNEQFF. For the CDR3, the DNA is TGCAGCGCCCATGCAGGGGGCTACAATGAGCAGTTCTTC.

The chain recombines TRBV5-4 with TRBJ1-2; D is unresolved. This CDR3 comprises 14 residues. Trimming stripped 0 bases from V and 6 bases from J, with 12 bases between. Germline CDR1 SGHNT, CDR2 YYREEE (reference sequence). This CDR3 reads CASSLGEGRNGYTF. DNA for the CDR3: TGTGCCAGCAGCTTGGGGGAGGGAAGGAATGGCTACACCTTC.

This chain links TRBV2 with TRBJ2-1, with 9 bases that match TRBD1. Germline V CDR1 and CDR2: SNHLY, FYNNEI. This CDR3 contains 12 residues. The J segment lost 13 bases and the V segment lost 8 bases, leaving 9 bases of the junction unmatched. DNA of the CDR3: TGTGCCAGCGGCCCGGACAGGGGAACTCAGTTCTTC. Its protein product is CASGPDRGTQFF.

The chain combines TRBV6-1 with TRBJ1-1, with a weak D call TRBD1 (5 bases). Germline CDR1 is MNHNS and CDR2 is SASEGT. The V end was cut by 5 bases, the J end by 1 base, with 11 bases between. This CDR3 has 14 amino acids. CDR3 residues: CASSFPGQNTEAFF. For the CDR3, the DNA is TGTGCCAGCAGTTTTCCAGGACAGAACACTGAAGCTTTCTTT.

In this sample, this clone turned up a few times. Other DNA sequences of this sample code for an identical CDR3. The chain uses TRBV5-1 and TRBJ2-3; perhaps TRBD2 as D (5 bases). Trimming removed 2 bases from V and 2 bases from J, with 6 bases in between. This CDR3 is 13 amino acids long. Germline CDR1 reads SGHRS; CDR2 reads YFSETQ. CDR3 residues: CASSFRDTDTQYF. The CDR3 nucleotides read TGCGCCAGCAGCTTCCGGGACACAGATACGCAGTATTTT.

The CDR3 protein is CASSPPSRSRDAFF. DNA for the CDR3: TGTGCCAGCTCACCACCGTCCCGCTCCCGAGACGCTTTCTTT. This rearrangement joins TRBV18 to TRBJ1-1, with D unresolved. With 0 bases removed from V and 11 bases from J, the gap between germline ends came to 16 bases. Germline lookup yields CDR1 KGHSH and CDR2 LQKENI. This CDR3 has 14 amino acids.

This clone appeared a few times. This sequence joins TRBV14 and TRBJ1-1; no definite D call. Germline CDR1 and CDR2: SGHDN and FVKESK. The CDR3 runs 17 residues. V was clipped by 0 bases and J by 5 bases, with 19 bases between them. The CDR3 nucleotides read TGTGCCAGCAGCCAAGAAGTGGGGTCCCGTTGGGAGACTGAAGCTTTCTTT. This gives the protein CASSQEVGSRWETEAFF.